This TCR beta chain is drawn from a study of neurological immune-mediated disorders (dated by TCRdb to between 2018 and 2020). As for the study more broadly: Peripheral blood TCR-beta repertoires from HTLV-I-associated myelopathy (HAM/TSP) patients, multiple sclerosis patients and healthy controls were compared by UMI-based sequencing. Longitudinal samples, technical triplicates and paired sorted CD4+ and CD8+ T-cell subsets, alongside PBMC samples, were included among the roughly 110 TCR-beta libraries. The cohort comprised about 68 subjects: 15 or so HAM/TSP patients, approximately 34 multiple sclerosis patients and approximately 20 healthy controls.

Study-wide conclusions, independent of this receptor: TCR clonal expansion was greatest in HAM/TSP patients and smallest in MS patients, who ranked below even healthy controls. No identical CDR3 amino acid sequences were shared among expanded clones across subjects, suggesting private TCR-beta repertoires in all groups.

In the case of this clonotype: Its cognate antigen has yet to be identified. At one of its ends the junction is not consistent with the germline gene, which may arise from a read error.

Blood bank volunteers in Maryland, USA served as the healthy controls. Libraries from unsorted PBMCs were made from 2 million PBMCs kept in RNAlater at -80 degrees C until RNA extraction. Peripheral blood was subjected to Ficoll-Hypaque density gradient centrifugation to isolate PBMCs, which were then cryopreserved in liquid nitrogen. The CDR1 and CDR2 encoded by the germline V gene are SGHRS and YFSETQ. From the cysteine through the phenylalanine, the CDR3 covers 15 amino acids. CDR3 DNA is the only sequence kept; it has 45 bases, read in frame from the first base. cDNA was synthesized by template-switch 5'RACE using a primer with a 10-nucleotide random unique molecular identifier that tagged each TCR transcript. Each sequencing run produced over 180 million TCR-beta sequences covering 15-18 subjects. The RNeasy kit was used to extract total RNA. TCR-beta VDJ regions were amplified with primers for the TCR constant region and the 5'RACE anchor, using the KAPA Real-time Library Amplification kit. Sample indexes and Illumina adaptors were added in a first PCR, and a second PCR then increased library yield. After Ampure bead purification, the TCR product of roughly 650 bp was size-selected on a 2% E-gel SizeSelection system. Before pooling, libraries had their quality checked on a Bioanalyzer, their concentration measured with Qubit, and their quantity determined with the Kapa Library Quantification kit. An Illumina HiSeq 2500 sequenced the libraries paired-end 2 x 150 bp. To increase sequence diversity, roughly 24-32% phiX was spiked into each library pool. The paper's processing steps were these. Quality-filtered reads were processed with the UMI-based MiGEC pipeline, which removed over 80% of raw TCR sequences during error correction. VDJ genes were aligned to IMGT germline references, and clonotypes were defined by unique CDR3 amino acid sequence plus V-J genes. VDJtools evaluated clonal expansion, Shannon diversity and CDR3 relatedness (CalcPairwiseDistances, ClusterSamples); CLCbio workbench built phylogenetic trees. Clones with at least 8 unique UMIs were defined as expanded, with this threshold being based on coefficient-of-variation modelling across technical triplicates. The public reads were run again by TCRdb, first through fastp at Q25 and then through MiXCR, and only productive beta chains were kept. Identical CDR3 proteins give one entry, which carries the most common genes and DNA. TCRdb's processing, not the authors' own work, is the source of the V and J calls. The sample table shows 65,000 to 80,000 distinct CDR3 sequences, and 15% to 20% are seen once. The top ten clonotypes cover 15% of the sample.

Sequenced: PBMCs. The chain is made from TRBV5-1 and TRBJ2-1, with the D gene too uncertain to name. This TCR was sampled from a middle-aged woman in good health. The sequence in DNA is TGCGCCAGCAGCTTAGGTCCGAGCTCCTACAATGATCAGTTCTTC. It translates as CASSLGPSSYNDQFF.